The 18 T cell receptor beta chains listed next were all sequenced from one sample in a study of spatial heterogeneity in lung cancer. Points from the study as a whole: The study found that expanded intratumoral alpha and beta TCR counts tracked tumor mutation counts.

As to time point: sample taken at primary tumor resection. TCRdb called the 5' RACE reads again in MiXCR, with one record for every CDR3 protein. The repertoire holds around 15,000 distinct CDR3 sequences, approximately 6.3% seen once, with around 20% in the top ten. Their recognized antigens are unknown. The material was lung tumor tissue, obtained at surgery. The receptors come from a female donor with early-stage non-small cell lung cancer.

This clonotype has ten or more counts. The chain employs TRBV11-1 and TRBJ2-2; D is ambiguous. Germline values: CDR1 SGHAT, CDR2 FQDESV (reference sequence). The CDR3 contains 14 residues. V gave up 2 bases and J gave up 0 bases, with 4 bases separating them. The CDR3 bases are TGTGCCAGCAGCTTACGGGCGAACACCGGGGAGCTGTTTTTT. Amino acid sequence: CASSLRANTGELFF.

This clonotype is labeled medium-sized (0.01 to 0.1%). This rearrangement joins TRBV6-2 or TRBV6-3 to TRBJ1-5; D is perhaps TRBD1 (5 bases). In germline, CDR1 is MNHEY, CDR2 SVGEGT. The CDR3 has 13 amino acids. V was clipped by 6 bases and J by 7 bases, with 13 bases between them. CDR3 amino acids: CASRKSGSQPQHF. CDR3 sequence (DNA): TGTGCCAGCAGGAAGTCAGGGAGCCAGCCCCAGCATTTT.

This clonotype showed up just a few times. The chain uses TRBV5-1 and TRBJ1-1; no reliable D call. There are 13 residues in the CDR3. V lost 2 bases, J lost 1 base, and 6 bases lay in between. In germline, CDR1 is SGHRS, CDR2 YFSETQ. CDR3 coding DNA: TGCGCCAGCAGCTTTACAGCGAACACTGAAGCTTTCTTT. Translated, it gives CASSFTANTEAFF.

In its sample, this clonotype was seen many times. This chain joins TRBV2 and TRBJ1-4, with 8 bases lining up with TRBD1. The CDR3 covers 13 residues. Looked up from germline, CDR1 is SNHLY and CDR2 is FYNNEI. The V and J ends lost 4 bases and 5 bases, in that order; junction bases with no gene match: 0. CDR3 protein: CASSGQGNEKLFF. In DNA form, the CDR3 reads TGTGCCAGCAGTGGACAGGGGAATGAAAAACTGTTTTTT.

This chain joins TRBV30 and TRBJ2-5; no reliable D call. Germline lookup yields CDR1 GTSNPN and CDR2 SVGIG (reference sequence). Trimming took 4 bases from V and 2 from J, leaving 8 bases between them. The CDR3 contains 12 residues. The CDR3: CAWKSYQETQYF. In nucleotides, the CDR3 is TGTGCCTGGAAGTCGTATCAAGAGACCCAGTACTTC.

This clonotype has only a few counts. The gene calls are TRBV20-1 and TRBJ1-5, with D possibly matching TRBD1 (6 bases). This CDR3 has 15 residues. V shed 0 bases and J shed 3 bases, with 12 bases lying between them. Germline lookup yields CDR1 DFQATT and CDR2 SNEGSKA (reference sequence). CDR3 DNA sequence: TGCAGTGCTAGAGATCCCGGACAGATCAATCAGCCCCAGCATTTT. This codes for CSARDPGQINQPQHF.

This clonotype was recorded a few times. The rearrangement uses TRBV18 and TRBJ1-5; D might be TRBD1 (6 bases). V gave up 0 bases and J gave up 1 base, with 13 bases separating them. Germline CDR1 reads KGHSH; CDR2 reads LQKENI. This CDR3 region has 17 residues. Written as DNA, the CDR3 is TGTGCCAGCTCACCACCGACGGGGGGCAGGAGCAATCAGCCCCAGCATTTT. Translated, it gives CASSPPTGGRSNQPQHF.

This clonotype was counted a few times. V gene TRBV19 combines with J gene TRBJ1-5, with D perhaps matching TRBD1 (5 bases). The CDR3 totals 12 residues. V lost 4 bases, J lost 5 bases, and 6 bases lay in between. The germline V gene encodes CDR1 LNHDA and CDR2 SQIVND (reference sequence). The CDR3 reads CASSTGYQPQHF. CDR3 sequence (DNA): TGTGCCAGTAGTACAGGGTATCAGCCCCAGCATTTT.

This clonotype was picked up many times. The chain couples TRBV9 to TRBJ2-1, with D unresolved. The V end was cut by 0 bases, the J end by 3 bases, with 16 bases between. Germline CDR1 is SGDLS and CDR2 is YYNGEE. There are 17 residues in the CDR3. The CDR3 DNA reads as TGTGCCAGCAGCGTAGATCAGGCAGTGCAAATCTACAATGAGCAGTTCTTC. This translates into CASSVDQAVQIYNEQFF.

Written as DNA, the CDR3 is TGTGCCAGCAGCTTAAGTCTCGTGAAGAACACTGAAGCTTTCTTT. Amino acids: CASSLSLVKNTEAFF. The chain couples TRBV5-5 to TRBJ1-1; D not resolved. This CDR3 comprises 15 residues. V lost 2 bases, J lost 1 base, and 12 bases lay in between. Germline V gene lookup returns CDR1 SGHKS and CDR2 YYEKEE (reference sequence).

The sample holds many counts of this clonotype. The CDR3 spells CASSPGAVPSYEQYF. The CDR3 nucleotides read TGTGCCAGCAGCCCCGGGGCGGTTCCCTCCTACGAGCAGTACTTC. This chain joins TRBV3-1 and TRBJ2-7; D may be TRBD1 or TRBD2 (5 bases each). Germline V gene sequence: CDR1 LGHDT, CDR2 YNNKEL (reference sequence). This CDR3 has 15 amino acids. With 4 bases removed from V and 0 bases from J, the gap between germline ends came to 13 bases.

This clonotype was counted at least ten times. The genes are TRBV6-1 and TRBJ1-2, with TRBD1 matching over 7 bases. Germline V lookup: CDR1 MNHNS, CDR2 SASEGT. J lost 0 bases, V lost 3 bases, and 4 bases had no gene match. The CDR3 is made up of 15 amino acids. In DNA form, the CDR3 reads TGTGCCAGCAGTGAGCCCCAGGGGGCTAACTATGGCTACACCTTC. This gives the protein CASSEPQGANYGYTF.

The chain couples TRBV19 to TRBJ1-2, with 11 bases identical to TRBD1. The V segment lost 1 base and the J segment 4 bases; nucleotides outside the gene matches: 8. The CDR3 has 17 residues. Looked up from germline, CDR1 is LNHDA and CDR2 is SQIVND (reference sequence). The DNA of the CDR3 is TGTGCCAGTAGTATAGGTCACGGGACAGGGGGTACCTATGGCTACACCTTC. Translating gives CASSIGHGTGGTYGYTF.

This clonotype was picked up many times. The CDR3 loop reads CASSLEDRTGNFVNTEAFF. CDR3 coding DNA: TGTGCCAGCAGCTTGGAGGATCGGACAGGGAATTTCGTGAACACTGAAGCTTTCTTT. The chain recombines TRBV5-4 with TRBJ1-1; TRBD1 aligns across 8 bases. This CDR3 is built from 19 residues. V lost 0 bases to trimming and J lost 0 bases; unmatched junction nucleotides: 13. CDR1 and CDR2 from the germline V gene are SGHNT and YYREEE (reference sequence).

This clonotype appeared many times. The chain employs TRBV25-1 and TRBJ2-7; D ambiguous. In germline, CDR1 is MGHDK, CDR2 SYGVNS. V was pared by 9 bases and J by 0 bases, with 9 bases between. This CDR3 spans 12 amino acids. The CDR3, as DNA: TGTGCCAGGGAATGTGACTCCTACGAGCAGTACTTC. Translation: CARECDSYEQYF.

This clonotype came up many times. The chain carries TRBV21-1 and TRBJ2-7. TRBV21-1 is a documented pseudogene. The CDR3 is 12 amino acids. CDR3 in amino acids: CASSTKTYEQYF. CDR3 coding DNA: TGTGCCAGCAGCACAAAAACCTACGAGCAGTACTTC.

In this sample, this clonotype turned up many times. The chain combines TRBV27 with TRBJ2-6; D uncertain. Per the germline V gene, CDR1 is MNHEY and CDR2 is SMNVEV (reference sequence). V was pared by 6 bases and J by 2 bases, with 5 bases between. The CDR3 totals 13 residues. The CDR3 reads CASSRAGANVLTF. The CDR3 DNA reads TGTGCCAGCAGCCGGGCTGGGGCCAACGTCCTGACTTTC.

This clonotype was recorded many times. This sequence joins TRBV6-6 and TRBJ2-2; possible D gene TRBD2, 5 bases. There are 13 residues in the CDR3. Germline V lookup: CDR1 MNHNY, CDR2 SVGAGI (reference sequence). Trimming cost V 7 bases and J 2 bases, with 8 bases left between them. The CDR3 bases are TGTGCCAGCAAGGACTCAAACACCGGGGAGCTGTTTTTT. It translates to CASKDSNTGELFF.